This T cell receptor beta chain emerged from a study of blood T cell repertoires in COVID-19. At the level of the study: Italy, Spain and the United States were the sources of the convalescent and acute COVID-19 samples. The cDNA or gDNA used as material had been derived from T cells, B-cell-depleted T cells, or PBMCs.

J lost 2 bases, V lost 4 bases, and 7 bases had no gene match. This CDR3 is built from 16 residues. Germline V gene data show CDR1 as SGHRS and CDR2 as YFSETQ. Assay: immunoSEQ multiplex PCR; the TCRdb copy retains only in-frame clones and omits some. The sample has 250,000 to 350,000 clones, 80% to 90% seen once. The sequenced sample consisted of peripheral blood. This receptor was taken from a woman aged 70-85 years with COVID-19, enrolled during active disease. The V call is TRBV5-1, the J call TRBJ2-5; the match to TRBD2 covers 11 bases. CDR3 residues: CASSPLAGGSQETQYF. CDR3 DNA sequence: TGCGCCAGCAGCCCCCTAGCGGGGGGCTCGCAAGAGACCCAGTACTTC.